This T cell receptor (beta chain) appears in the sequencing data of a study of blood T cells in healthy people across ages. Study-level information: Template switching retrieved approximately one barcoded beta molecule for each two T cells.

Study results and limitations: Higher diversity, along with more naive CD4+ cells, distinguished long-lived donors from aged donors. Diversity of TCR beta correlated strongly with naive T cell percentage.

Alongside a J-beta primer mix, a sample-barcoded 5' primer served in a second PCR lasting roughly 7 to 11 cycles. TCRdb ran MiXCR on the 5' RACE reads and lists one entry per CDR3 protein. The top ten hold 6.5% to 8.5% of the sample, which has some 1.7 million distinct CDR3 sequences, roughly 27% seen once. In its sample, this clonotype was seen many times. The antigen is not known. Each donor had approximately 10 milliliters of peripheral blood drawn. The clonotype originates from a woman aged 30 to 39 in good health. Sequencing was performed on blood.

The CDR3 spells CASGRQGPYEQYF. The CDR3 DNA is TGTGCCAGCGGTCGACAGGGGCCCTACGAGCAGTACTTC. V usage is TRBV12-3 or TRBV12-4 and J usage is TRBJ2-7; 8 nucleotides line up with TRBD1. After removal of 8 bases from V and 2 bases from J, the junction contained 5 bases not matched to a gene. The CDR3 contains 13 residues.